These 19 T cell receptor beta chains came from one sample sequenced in a study of molecular identifiers for immune sequencing clone quantification (dated by TCRdb to the late 2010s). The library was produced with PCR. The sequencing machine was an Illumina HiSeq 4000. TCRdb reanalyzed the raw reads on its own, using fastp at Q25 for trimming and MiXCR for clone calling, and kept in-frame beta chains. Here each entry gathers all rows of one CDR3 protein and keeps the most common genes and DNA. The sample table contains 65,000 or so distinct CDR3 sequences; only one count was recorded for roughly 20% of them. Jointly, the top ten make up 1.5% to 1.8% of the sample. The sample taken for sequencing was naive CD8+ T cells from blood, with Jurkat cell RNA spiked in. The cell subset or site label, read with the paper, signifies: FACS-sorted CD8+CD4-CCR7+CD45RA+ naive T cells. Every receptor here comes from a human donor in good health. Some libraries in this study had Jurkat cell RNA spiked in.

The sample holds a few counts of this clonotype. CDR3 protein: CATSVEPHNQPQHF. The DNA for the CDR3 is TGTGCCACCTCGGTGGAACCCCACAATCAGCCCCAGCATTTT. This sequence joins TRBV24-1 and TRBJ1-5, with D uncertain. Trimming shortened V by 9 bases and J by 3 bases, and 14 bases separated the two germline ends. Per germline, CDR1 KGHDR and CDR2 SFDVKD. There are 14 residues in the CDR3.

This clonotype was seen ten or more times. The chain couples TRBV4-3 to TRBJ2-7, with a possible D match to TRBD1 (5 bases). CDR3 size: 14 residues. V gave up 3 bases and J gave up 6 bases, with 15 bases separating them. Germline V gene data show CDR1 as LGHNA and CDR2 as YSLEER. CDR3 residues: CASSQFETVGEQYF. The CDR3, as DNA: TGCGCCAGCAGCCAGTTCGAGACAGTAGGCGAGCAGTACTTC.

This clonotype was picked up one time. The chain uses TRBV12-3 or TRBV12-4 and TRBJ2-7; 10 bases agree with TRBD1. The CDR3 is made up of 14 amino acids. The V segment lost 7 bases and the J segment 9 bases; nucleotides outside the gene matches: 12. CDR3 sequence (DNA): TGTGCCAGCAACACCGACAGGGGGCTTGTCGGGCAGTACTTC. This gives the protein CASNTDRGLVGQYF.

This clonotype was seen at least ten times. The chain combines TRBV28 with TRBJ1-4; D gene ambiguous. The CDR3 covers 14 residues. Germline lookup yields CDR1 MDHEN and CDR2 SYDVKM. The V end lost 5 bases, the J end lost 3 bases, and 10 bases lay between the germline ends. In nucleotides, the CDR3 is TGTGCCAGCAGTCGCCGGGCCGCTAATGAAAAACTGTTTTTT. It yields the protein CASSRRAANEKLFF.

For this clonotype: This may be a read error, as it is one base from a much larger clone. The rearrangement uses TRBV6-1 and TRBJ2-7; D ambiguous. The CDR3 is 12 amino acids. Germline lookup yields CDR1 MNHNS and CDR2 SASEGT. CDR3 sequence reads: CASGEWPDEQYF. In nucleotides, the CDR3 is TGTGCCAGCGGTGAATGGCCGGACGAGCAGTACTTC.

This clonotype showed up just a few times. The rearrangement links TRBV7-6 to TRBJ2-7, with no clear D. Deletions cut 1 base from V and 6 bases from J, with 10 bases between. CDR3 length: 13 residues. Germline CDR1 is SGHVS and CDR2 is FNYEAQ. The CDR3 protein is CASSLDPGLEQYF. As DNA, the CDR3 is TGTGCCAGCAGCTTAGATCCTGGGCTCGAGCAGTACTTC. The whole variable domain, remainder taken from reference TRBV7-6 and TRBJ2-7, is GAGVSQSPRYKVTKRGQDVALRCDPISGHVSLYWYRQALGQGPEFLTYFNYEAQQDKSGLPNDRFSAERPEGSISTLTIQRTEQRDSAMYRCASSLDPGLEQYFGPGTRLTVT.

The sample holds many counts of this clonotype. The gene calls are TRBV7-9 and TRBJ2-2; 7 positions agree with TRBD1. In germline, CDR1 is SEHNR, CDR2 FQNEAQ (reference sequence). CDR3 size: 20 residues. Unmatched junction bases numbered 20, after V lost 4 bases and J lost 3 bases. CDR3 residues: CASSYQIATGLFSDTGELFF. Written as DNA, the CDR3 is TGTGCCAGCAGCTACCAAATTGCGACAGGGTTGTTTTCGGACACCGGGGAGCTGTTTTTT. Full variable domain (remainder filled in from reference TRBV7-9 and TRBJ2-2): DTGVSQNPRHKITKRGQNVTFRCDPISEHNRLYWYRQTLGQGPEFLTYFQNEAQLEKSRLLSDRFSAERPKGSFSTLEIQRTEQGDSAMYLCASSYQIATGLFSDTGELFFGEGSRLTVL.

At least ten counts were recorded for this clonotype. The rearrangement uses TRBV5-3 and TRBJ1-5; D unresolved. TRBV5-3 is recorded as an ORF, its role being uncertain. With 4 bases removed from V and 2 bases from J, the gap between germline ends came to 16 bases. The CDR3 runs to 16 residues. CDR3 DNA sequence: TGTGCCAGAAGCCGGGCCTTCAGAGAGGGCAATCAGCCCCAGCATTTT. Amino acid sequence: CARSRAFREGNQPQHF.

This clonotype was detected a few times. This could be a read error, since a much larger clone is one nucleotide away. The chain couples TRBV13 to TRBJ2-5, with D maybe TRBD2 (5 bases). V was trimmed by 5 bases and J by 5 bases, leaving 18 bases between them. The germline CDR1 and CDR2 sequences are PRHDT and FYEKMQ (reference sequence). The CDR3 has 15 residues. CDR3 protein: CASSPRLASRETQYF. Here the CDR3 DNA reads TGTGCCAGCAGCCCCAGGTTGGCTAGCCGGGAGACCCAGTACTTC.

For this clonotype: A much larger clone differs from this one at a single base, so this may be a read error. This chain uses TRBV29-1 with TRBJ2-7; 8 bases agree with TRBD2. The CDR3 totals 15 residues. Germline CDR1 is SQVTM and CDR2 is ANQGSEA. The CDR3: CSVELAAKPYYEQCF. The CDR3 DNA reads TGCAGCGTAGAACTAGCGGCGAAACCCTACTACGAGCAGTGCTTC.

This clonotype was observed many times. The chain combines TRBV12-3 or TRBV12-4 with TRBJ2-3; D remains ambiguous. The V end was cut by 3 bases, the J end by 0 bases, with 22 bases between. The CDR3 extends over 19 amino acids. CDR3 region: CASSLISQPHSSSTDTQYF. The CDR3 DNA sequence: TGTGCCAGCAGTTTGATCAGCCAGCCTCACTCTTCGAGCACAGATACGCAGTATTTT.

This chain joins TRBV11-2 and TRBJ2-7, with D perhaps being TRBD1 or TRBD2 (5 bases each). Germline assignment: CDR1 SGHAT and CDR2 FQNNGV. The length of the CDR3 is 14 residues. V was clipped by 1 base and J by 3 bases, with 10 bases between them. CDR3 nucleotide sequence: TGTGCCAGCAGCTTAGGAGATGGGGGCTACGAGCAGTACTTC. Its protein is CASSLGDGGYEQYF.

Many counts were recorded for this clonotype. This rearrangement joins TRBV5-1 to TRBJ2-6; D ambiguous. The CDR3 loop spans 18 amino acids. Germline V gene data show CDR1 as SGHRS and CDR2 as YFSETQ. The V gene lost 4 bases and the J gene lost 0 bases, with 17 bases spanning the gap. CDR3 protein: CASSLKLGTFSGANVLTF. Written as DNA, the CDR3 is TGCGCCAGCAGCCTGAAGCTAGGAACTTTCTCTGGGGCCAACGTCCTGACTTTC.

A word on this clonotype: This could be a read error, since a much larger clone is one nucleotide away. The V call is TRBV27, the J call TRBJ2-6, with D perhaps TRBD1 or TRBD2 (6 bases each). Germline values: CDR1 MNHEY, CDR2 SMNVEV (reference sequence). Trimming removed 11 bases from V and 1 base from J, with 12 bases in between. CDR3 length equals 14 residues. The CDR3 DNA reads as TGTGCCGGCACGGGGGCATCTGGGGCCAACGTCCTGACTTTC. It encodes CAGTGASGANVLTF.

This clonotype occurred a few times. The chain combines TRBV28 with TRBJ2-5; possibly TRBD1 or TRBD2 for D (5 bases each). Deletions cut 5 bases from V and 5 bases from J, with 24 bases between. The CDR3 is 17 residues long. Germline CDR1 and CDR2: MDHEN and SYDVKM. CDR3 nucleotides: TGTGCCAGCAGTCCCCCGCTCGGAGGTGGGGGAGTGGAGACCCAGTACTTC. This gives the protein CASSPPLGGGGVETQYF.

This clonotype was seen only a few times. The chain has TRBV10-3 and TRBJ2-2, with 16 positions matching TRBD2. Germline V gene sequence: CDR1 ENHRY, CDR2 SYGVKD. The CDR3 length is 18 residues. J gave up 3 bases and V 7 bases, and 8 bases lay outside the gene matches. The CDR3 DNA sequence: TGTGCCATCAAGGCGGGACTAGCGGGAGGGCCGGACACCGGGGAGCTGTTTTTT. Residues: CAIKAGLAGGPDTGELFF.

Within the sample, this clonotype is medium-sized (0.01 to 0.1%). The CDR3: CSVDEGVTDTQYF. For the CDR3, the DNA is TGCAGCGTTGACGAAGGGGTCACAGATACGCAGTATTTT. This chain uses TRBV29-1 with TRBJ2-3, with D possibly matching TRBD1 (5 bases). Germline V gene lookup returns CDR1 SQVTM and CDR2 ANQGSEA. V was clipped by 3 bases and J by 2 bases, with 9 bases between them. This CDR3 is built from 13 residues.

This clonotype was observed many times. This chain's CDR3 is CSVEVRGDKAALRAEAFF. The CDR3 nucleotides are TGCAGCGTTGAAGTTAGGGGTGACAAGGCGGCCCTCCGGGCTGAAGCTTTCTTT. The V call is TRBV29-1, the J call TRBJ1-1, with D possibly being TRBD1 (5 bases). Germline V gives CDR1 SQVTM, CDR2 ANQGSEA. The CDR3 runs to 18 residues. The V and J ends lost 1 base and 6 bases respectively, with 27 bases between them.

This clonotype was found many times. The chain employs TRBV29-1 and TRBJ2-1; D perhaps matches TRBD2 (6 bases). Trimming shortened V by 6 bases and J by 4 bases, and 10 bases separated the two germline ends. Per the germline V gene, CDR1 is SQVTM and CDR2 is ANQGSEA. This CDR3 is built from 12 residues. The CDR3 here is CSVRLDYNEQFF. CDR3 DNA sequence: TGCAGCGTCCGACTAGATTACAATGAGCAGTTCTTC.